Each of the 17 T cell receptor beta chains below was sequenced from the same sample in a study of CD8+CD57+ T cells in acquired aplastic anemia. Genomic DNA, serving as template, underwent TCR beta VDJ and CDR3 profiling. TCRdb reanalysed the reads using MiXCR and keeps one entry per CDR3 protein. The sample holds about 190,000 distinct CDR3 sequences, roughly half seen once. Sequenced input: sorted CD4+, CD8+, or CD8+CD57+ T cells (not recorded which) from PBMCs. These receptors all come from a human donor in good health, serving as a control.

This clonotype is medium-sized by share. The rearrangement links TRBV20-1 to TRBJ1-2, with 10 bases fitting TRBD1. In germline, CDR1 is DFQATT, CDR2 SNEGSKA (reference sequence). Germline trimming cut 2 bases from V and 7 bases from J; bases unmatched to any gene: 4. The CDR3 is 13 amino acids. In DNA, the CDR3 is TGCAGTGCTAGAACGACAGGGGGCAGTGGCTACACCTTC. This translates into CSARTTGGSGYTF.

This clonotype came up many times. V usage is TRBV6-5 and J usage is TRBJ1-6, with 8 bases lining up with TRBD1. V lost 2 bases, J lost 11 bases, and 11 bases stayed unmatched. The CDR3 extends over 16 amino acids. Per germline, CDR1 MNHEY and CDR2 SVGAGI. CDR3 in amino acids: CASSYEATTGAAPLHF. Written as DNA, the CDR3 is TGTGCCAGCAGTTACGAGGCGACGACAGGGGCCGCACCCCTCCACTTT.

The CDR3 here is CRRTGLADTEAFF. The CDR3 DNA is TGCAGGCGTACAGGGCTGGCGGACACTGAAGCTTTCTTT. The chain is built from TRBV29-1 and TRBJ1-1, with a possible D match to TRBD1 (6 bases). Germline CDR1 and CDR2: SQVTM and ANQGSEA. The CDR3 extends over 13 amino acids.

Turning to this clonotype: This may arise from a read error, as a much more abundant clone is one base away. This sequence joins TRBV10-3 and TRBJ2-2; D perhaps matches TRBD1 (6 bases). V dropped 6 bases and J dropped 0 bases, with 8 bases sitting between them. The CDR3 has 14 amino acids. Germline-derived CDR1 and CDR2 are ENHRY and SYGVKD. Written as DNA, the CDR3 is TGTGCCATCAGCCGACAGGCGAACACCGGGGAGCTGTTTTTT. Its protein product is CAISRQANTGELFF.

This clonotype came up many times. The gene calls are TRBV7-2 and TRBJ2-1; D perhaps matches TRBD2 (5 bases). Germline V gene sequence: CDR1 SGHTA, CDR2 FQGNSA. Trimming cost V 2 bases and J 7 bases, with 6 bases left between them. This CDR3 spans 12 amino acids. The CDR3 bases are TGTGCCAGCAGCTTAACTAGAAATGAGCAGTTCTTC. Protein sequence: CASSLTRNEQFF. Full variable domain (remainder filled in from reference TRBV7-2 and TRBJ2-1): GAGVSQSPSNKVTEKGKDVELRCDPISGHTALYWYRQSLGQGLEFLIYFQGNSAPDKSGLPSDRFSAERTGGSVSTLTIQRTQQEDSAVYLCASSLTRNEQFFGPGTRLTVL.

Points on this clonotype: This likely comes from a read error, as the CDR3 has no conserved phenylalanine or tryptophan at its end. V and J are TRBV7-9 and TRBJ2-1; unclear D gene. Germline V gene sequence: CDR1 SEHNR, CDR2 FQNEAQ (reference sequence). This CDR3 comprises 14 residues. V was trimmed by 7 bases and J by 6 bases, leaving 16 bases between them. As DNA, the CDR3 is TGTGCCAGCACCACCAGTGCGGTTACCAATGAGCAGTTCCTC. Translating gives CASTTSAVTNEQFL.

CDR3 in DNA: TGCAGCGTTGAAGATCGGGGGTATGGCTACACCTTC. Its translation is CSVEDRGYGYTF. The V call is TRBV29-1, the J call TRBJ1-2, with a possible D match to TRBD1 (5 bases). Germline loops: CDR1 SQVTM, CDR2 ANQGSEA. V lost 0 bases to trimming and J lost 5 bases, with 7 bases between them. The CDR3 is 12 residues long. The entire variable domain, with the rest obtained from reference TRBV29-1 and TRBJ1-2, is as follows: SAVISQKPSRDICQRGTSLTIQCQVDSQVTMMFWYRQQPGQSLTLIATANQGSEATYESGFVIDKFPISRPNLTFSTLTVSNMSPEDSSIYLCSVEDRGYGYTFGSGTRLTVV.

This rearrangement joins TRBV27 to TRBJ2-2, with D possibly TRBD1 on 6 matching bases. There are 15 residues in the CDR3. The germline gives CDR1 MNHEY, CDR2 SMNVEV (reference sequence). The V end lost 3 bases, the J end lost 4 bases, and 12 bases lay between the germline ends. Here the CDR3 DNA reads TGTGCCAGCAGTTTGACAGGACAACTCACCGGGGAGCTGTTTTTT. It encodes CASSLTGQLTGELFF.

This clonotype was recorded many times. The chain joins TRBV7-2 to TRBJ1-3; D is unclear. The CDR3 has 16 residues. V lost 5 bases and J 0 bases, leaving 14 bases between the germline ends. Germline V gene lookup returns CDR1 SGHTA and CDR2 FQGNSA. DNA of the CDR3: TGTGCCAGCAGCCACCCCCGTGGGAGCTCTGGAAACACCATATATTTT. This gives the protein CASSHPRGSSGNTIYF.

This clonotype was seen more than once but under ten times. The chain uses TRBV30 and TRBJ2-5; TRBD2 might be the D (5 bases). CDR1 is GTSNPN and CDR2 is SVGIG in the germline V gene (reference sequence). The V gene lost 0 bases and the J gene lost 5 bases, with 7 bases spanning the gap. CDR3 length equals 12 residues. CDR3 DNA: TGTGCCTGGAGTGTGGGGAGTGAGACCCAGTACTTC. Translation: CAWSVGSETQYF.

CDR3 sequence reads: CASSPRIDRGNTEAFF. In DNA form, the CDR3 reads TGTGCCAGCAGCCCACGGATTGACAGAGGGAACACTGAAGCTTTCTTT. The chain employs TRBV7-9 and TRBJ1-1; D perhaps matches TRBD1 (5 bases). The CDR3 consists of 16 residues. Per germline, CDR1 SEHNR and CDR2 FQNEAQ (reference sequence). V lost 5 bases and J 1 base, leaving 17 bases between the germline ends.

V gene TRBV14 combines with J gene TRBJ2-3; TRBD2 matches 10 bases. The CDR3 loop spans 15 amino acids. Per the germline V gene, CDR1 is SGHDN and CDR2 is FVKESK. Germline trimming cut 6 bases from V and 4 bases from J; bases unmatched to any gene: 7. The CDR3 DNA reads as TGTGCCAGCAGGGTCAGCGGGGGGGTTGCAGATACGCAGTATTTT. This gives the protein CASRVSGGVADTQYF.

CDR3 loop: CASKGQRYEQYF. The CDR3 DNA sequence: TGTGCCAGCAAGGGGCAGCGCTACGAGCAGTACTTC. The chain couples TRBV7-9 to TRBJ2-7; tentatively, D is TRBD1 (5 bases). V was clipped by 7 bases and J by 3 bases, with 10 bases between them. The CDR3 is 12 amino acids. Germline CDR1 SEHNR, CDR2 FQNEAQ (reference sequence).

The chain joins TRBV10-2 to TRBJ2-1; possibly TRBD1 for D (6 bases). V was shortened by 5 bases and J by 5 bases, with 10 bases between the two germline ends. The CDR3 totals 13 residues. Germline CDR1 is WSHSY and CDR2 is SAAADI. The CDR3 bases are TGCGCCAGCAGTCGGACAGCAGACAATGAGCAGTTCTTC. Translating it yields CASSRTADNEQFF.

The CDR3 DNA sequence: TGCAGTGCTAGAGGAACGCGGGGACGCACAGATACGCAGTATTTT. This encodes CSARGTRGRTDTQYF. The chain employs TRBV20-1 and TRBJ2-3, with TRBD2 as a possible D gene (6 bases). Germline loops: CDR1 DFQATT, CDR2 SNEGSKA (reference sequence). The CDR3 is 15 amino acids. The V end was cut by 1 base, the J end by 1 base, with 12 bases between.

The chain uses TRBV7-2 and TRBJ2-1; 9 bases are a match to TRBD1. The germline CDR1 and CDR2 sequences are SGHTA and FQGNSA. The CDR3 is made up of 17 amino acids. The J segment lost 4 bases and the V segment lost 2 bases, leaving 9 bases of the junction unmatched. The DNA for the CDR3 is TGTGCCAGCAGCTTAACCGGGACAGGGACTATTTACAATGAGCAGTTCTTC. It yields the protein CASSLTGTGTIYNEQFF.

This chain uses TRBV10-3 with TRBJ2-7; 7 nucleotides match TRBD2. The CDR3 sequence is 13 residues long. The V gene's germline CDR1 is ENHRY and CDR2 SYGVKD. V dropped 8 bases and J dropped 4; count of bases not matched to a gene: 8. The CDR3 DNA reads TGTGCCATCCGCCTAGCGGTCGGATACGAGCAGTACTTC. It yields the protein CAIRLAVGYEQYF.